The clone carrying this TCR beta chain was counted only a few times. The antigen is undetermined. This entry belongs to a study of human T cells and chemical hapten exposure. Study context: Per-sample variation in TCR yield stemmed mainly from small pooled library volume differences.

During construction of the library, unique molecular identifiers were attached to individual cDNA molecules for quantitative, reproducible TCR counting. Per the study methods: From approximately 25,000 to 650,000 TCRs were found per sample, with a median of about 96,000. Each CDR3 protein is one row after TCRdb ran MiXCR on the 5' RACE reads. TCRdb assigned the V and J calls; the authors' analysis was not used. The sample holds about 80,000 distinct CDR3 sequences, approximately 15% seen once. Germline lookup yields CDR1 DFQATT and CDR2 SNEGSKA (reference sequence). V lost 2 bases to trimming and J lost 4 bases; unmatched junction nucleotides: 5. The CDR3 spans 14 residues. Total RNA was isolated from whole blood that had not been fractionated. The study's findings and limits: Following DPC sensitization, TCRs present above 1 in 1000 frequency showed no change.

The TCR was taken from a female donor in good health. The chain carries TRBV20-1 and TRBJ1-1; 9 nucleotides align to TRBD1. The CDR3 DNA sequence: TGCAGTGCTAGATCGGCACAGGGGGCCACTGAAGCTTTCTTT. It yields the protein CSARSAQGATEAFF.